This TCR beta chain derives from a study of monozygotic twins with inflammatory bowel disease. Broader study findings: Concordant and discordant twins showed no difference in repertoire similarity, possibly from limited power.

Template switching incorporated UMIs with a 6-nucleotide sample barcode. One entry per CDR3 protein, without DNA, is what TCRdb gives after re-calling the 5' RACE reads. Recorded for this sample: roughly 300,000 distinct CDR3 sequences. Comment on this clonotype: Its antigen is still unknown.

CDR3 length equals 13 residues. CDR1 DFQATT and CDR2 SNEGSKA come from the germline V gene (reference sequence). This receptor was identified in a human donor with ulcerative colitis or Crohn's disease, or a healthy co-twin of an affected twin (not recorded which). The rearrangement links TRBV20-1 to TRBJ1-1. Sequencing used blood. The CDR3 protein is CSASDRGTYEAFF.